This is a list of T cell receptor beta chains from one sample in a study of T-cell memory formation after mild COVID-19. One entry per CDR3 protein results from TCRdb running MiXCR on the 5' RACE reads. The sample has about 560,000 distinct CDR3 sequences; around 16% are singletons. The specimen sequenced was PBMCs or a T cell subset sorted from them (not recorded which). The receptors were gathered from an adult woman who had mild COVID-19 (a few samples of this study predate the infection). Cell type and time point are not known. Each CDR3 is given with its conserved first and last residue. The D gene is left open where the match is weak. Expanded clones are given a class, and other clones once, few, many or no size at all.

>NA|TRBJ2-1|NA|TRBV30
CAWSVWRGRPSYNEQFF
TGTGCCTGGAGTGTATGGCGGGGGCGTCCGTCCTACAATGAGCAGTTCTTC
>few|TRBJ1-2|NA|TRBV7-9
CASSPPAGWGYTF
TGTGCCAGCAGCCCACCCGCAGGCTGGGGCTACACCTTC
>NA|TRBJ1-1|NA|TRBV5-6
CASSLGAFAFF
TGTGCCAGCAGCTTGGGGGCCTTTGCTTTCTTT
>few|TRBJ2-7|TRBD2|TRBV29-1
CSVSSRGGGEQYF
TGCAGCGTTTCCTCGCGGGGGGGTGGCGAGCAGTACTTC
>NA|TRBJ2-6|TRBD1|TRBV3-1
CASSQPGQVNSGANVLTF
TGTGCCAGCAGCCAGCCGGGACAGGTGAACTCTGGGGCCAACGTCCTGACTTTC
>few|TRBJ1-6|TRBD1|TRBV5-1
CASSGTGWESSYNSPLHF
TGCGCCAGCAGCGGGACAGGGTGGGAAAGCTCCTATAATTCACCCCTCCACTTT
>NA|TRBJ1-2|NA|TRBV7-3
CASSPGSSSNYGYTF
TGTGCCAGCAGCCCAGGGTCGAGCTCTAACTATGGCTACACCTTC
>NA|TRBJ2-3|TRBD2|TRBV11-2
CASSPLSGGPDTQYF
TGTGCCAGCAGCCCCCTTAGCGGGGGGCCAGATACGCAGTATTTT
>few|TRBJ1-6|NA|TRBV29-1
CSVVKIGRVIDNSPLHF
TGCAGCGTTGTTAAGATAGGGAGGGTAATTGATAATTCACCCCTCCACTTT
>NA|TRBJ1-1|NA|TRBV3-1
CASSQVSRLEAFF
TGTGCCAGCAGCCAAGTTTCTCGACTTGAAGCTTTCTTT
>few|TRBJ1-5|TRBD1|TRBV6-5
CASRRQGANQPQHF
TGTGCCAGCAGGCGGCAGGGGGCGAATCAGCCCCAGCATTTT
>many|TRBJ2-2|NA|TRBV29-1
CSVNSGTTGELFF
TGCAGCGTCAATAGCGGAACCACCGGGGAGCTGTTTTTT
>NA|TRBJ2-1|NA|TRBV7-2
CASSLVEGYEQFF
TGTGCCAGCAGCTTAGTTGAGGGGTATGAGCAGTTCTTC
>NA|TRBJ2-7|TRBD2|TRBV5-6
CASSAGLAGGNAYEQYF
TGTGCCAGCAGCGCGGGACTAGCGGGGGGGAATGCCTACGAGCAGTACTTC
>NA|TRBJ2-7|NA|TRBV7-9
CASFKDSRAYEQYF
TGTGCCAGCTTCAAGGATTCGAGGGCCTACGAGCAGTACTTC
>many|TRBJ1-5|TRBD1|TRBV7-9
CASSSQGVGSQPQHF
TGTGCCAGCAGCTCCCAGGGGGTAGGAAGTCAGCCCCAGCATTTT
>few|TRBJ2-7|TRBD2|TRBV7-9
CASSLAQAGVHEQYF
TGTGCCAGCAGCTTAGCGCAAGCGGGAGTCCACGAGCAGTACTTC
>NA|TRBJ2-3|NA|TRBV2
CASSEQGGTDTQYF
TGTGCCAGCAGTGAGCAGGGTGGCACAGATACGCAGTATTTT
>few|TRBJ2-7|NA|TRBV12-3/TRBV12-4
CASSFQATYEQYF
TGTGCCAGCAGTTTTCAGGCTACCTACGAGCAGTACTTC
>NA|TRBJ2-7|NA|TRBV7-2
CASSPELRYEQYF
TGTGCCAGCAGCCCGGAACTACGCTACGAGCAGTACTTC
>few|TRBJ2-7|NA|TRBV20-1
CSAMRLEQTYEQYF
TGCAGTGCGATGAGACTAGAACAGACCTACGAGCAGTACTTC
>NA|TRBJ1-4|NA|TRBV29-1
CSVLTGGSEKLFF
TGCAGCGTGTTAACTGGGGGTAGTGAAAAACTGTTTTTT
>NA|TRBJ2-5|NA|TRBV3-1
CASSQDSRTQYF
TGTGCCAGCAGCCAAGATAGTAGGACCCAGTACTTC
>few|TRBJ2-5|TRBD2|TRBV29-1
CSHDPGTSGAWGETQYF
TGCAGCCATGATCCCGGGACTAGCGGGGCTTGGGGGGAGACCCAGTACTTC
>few|TRBJ1-1|TRBD1|TRBV29-1
CSVTGGGGTEAFF
TGCAGCGTTACAGGGGGAGGCGGCACTGAAGCTTTCTTT
>NA|TRBJ2-6|TRBD2|TRBV25-1
CASSDGGAESGANVLTF
TGTGCCAGCAGTGACGGGGGGGCCGAGAGTGGGGCCAACGTCCTGACTTTC
>few|TRBJ2-7|TRBD2|TRBV7-2
CASSSLAGWYYEQYF
TGTGCCAGCAGCTCACTAGCGGGATGGTACTACGAGCAGTACTTC